Sequencing of this T cell receptor (beta chain) was carried out in a study of OX40 agonist ivuxolimab in advanced cancers. Study information: Ivuxolimab is an agonistic anti-OX40 (CD134) antibody, and patients were treated with it.

Details on this clone: What it binds is not known.

At cycle 4 day 1, cycle 7 day 1, and baseline, blood was sampled. Findings of the study overall: Blood T cells, both CD4+ and CD8+, expanded clonally by week 6 at 0.1 to 3.0 mg/kg. Certain nonresponders likewise exhibited a low normalized T-cell clonal expansion.

CDR1 and CDR2 from the germline V gene are KGHSH and LQKENI. The V and J ends lost 2 bases and 1 base respectively, with 9 bases between them. This CDR3 is built from 15 residues. Produced via immunoSEQ multiplex PCR; TCRdb's table is partial and in-frame only. The profile shows tens of thousands of clones, about nine tenths of them singletons. The chain has TRBV18 and TRBJ1-5; D may be TRBD1 (6 bases). This sequence originates from an adult with an advanced solid tumor such as melanoma, head and neck, liver or kidney cancer. This specimen consisted of CD4+ or CD8+ T cells sorted from blood, obtained in a trial of the OX40 agonist ivuxolimab. The CDR3 coding sequence is TGTGCCAGCTCACCAGGAGGGGGAAGCAATCAGCCCCAGCATTTT. This sequence encodes CASSPGGGSNQPQHF. Based on the CDR3 plus reference TRBV18 and TRBJ1-5, the full variable domain is NAGVMQNPRHLVRRRGQEARLRCSPMKGHSHVYWYRQLPEEGLKFMVYLQKENIIDESGMPKERFSAEFPKEGPSILRIQQVVRGDSAAYFCASSPGGGSNQPQHFGDGTRLSIL.